This T cell receptor beta chain was sequenced during a study of identical twins. General study findings and limits: Twin-shared out-of-frame alpha sequences showed excess low generation probability.

A single record per CDR3 protein comes from TCRdb applying MiXCR to the 5' RACE reads. In the table there are about 1.7 million distinct CDR3 sequences, 32% of which are singletons. This clonotype showed up just a few times. Its antigen is currently unknown. The CDR3 consists of 15 residues. J lost 0 bases, V lost 5 bases, and 6 bases had no gene match. The germline V gene has CDR1 MNHEY and CDR2 SMNVEV (reference sequence). The genes are TRBV27 and TRBJ2-7; TRBD1 matches at 8 bases. The clonotype comes from a newborn girl in good health. Sample: cord blood. In DNA, the CDR3 is TGTGCCAGCAGTAAGGACAGGGCGATCTCCTACGAGCAGTACTTC. It is translated as CASSKDRAISYEQYF.